The 16 T cell receptor beta chains reported below all come from one sample, sequenced in a study of T cell repertoires in cytomegalovirus infection. These receptors lack a known antigen. TCRdb redid the calling of the reads with MiXCR, one entry per CDR3 protein. The data show roughly 27,000 distinct CDR3 sequences, under 20% seen once. The starting material was CD8+ T cells from cultured PBMCs, obtained from culture after CMV antigen stimulation. Every receptor here comes from a human donor in good health (CMV status not recorded). Some clones in this sample may be carry-over from other donors' samples.

The chain has TRBV7-2 and TRBJ2-7; 10 bases align to TRBD1. With V trimmed by 5 bases and J by 6 bases, 10 bases remained unmatched. Germline values: CDR1 SGHTA, CDR2 FQGNSA. The CDR3 consists of 15 residues. For the CDR3, the DNA is TGTGCCAGCAGCCAAAGGGACAGGGGAATACTCGAGCAGTACTTC. Its protein product is CASSQRDRGILEQYF.

In this sample, this clonotype turned up a few times. V usage is TRBV4-1 and J usage is TRBJ2-1; maybe TRBD2 (6 bases). Germline V gene data show CDR1 as MGHRA and CDR2 as YSYEKL. The CDR3 length is 13 residues. The V end was cut by 1 base, the J end by 9 bases, with 10 bases between. CDR3 in DNA: TGCGCCAGCAGCCAAGGCGGACTAATTGAGCAGTTCTTC. Translation gives CASSQGGLIEQFF.

The V gene is TRBV7-3, the J gene TRBJ1-2; D gene uncertain. Germline values: CDR1 SGHTA, CDR2 FQGTGA. V lost 5 bases to trimming and J lost 9 bases, with 10 bases between them. CDR3 length equals 11 residues. CDR3 loop: CASSPGLSYTF. The DNA for the CDR3 is TGTGCCAGCAGCCCCGGTCTAAGCTACACCTTC.

Details on this clonotype: A much larger clone is a single base away; this may be a read error. This chain uses TRBV4-3 with TRBJ2-7, with 7 bases identical to TRBD2. Germline values: CDR1 LGHNA, CDR2 YSLEER. There are 16 residues in the CDR3. V was pared by 1 base and J by 0 bases, with 6 bases of the junction left unmatched. CDR3 residues: CASSQGVAGVSYEQYF. CDR3 coding DNA: TGCGCCAGCAGCCAAGGGGTAGCGGGTGTCTCCTACGAGCAGTACTTC.

V is TRBV14 and J is TRBJ2-7, with 8 bases fitting TRBD1. J was trimmed by 10 bases and V by 0 bases; bases with no gene match: 2. CDR3 length: 12 residues. In germline, CDR1 is SGHDN, CDR2 FVKESK. Here the CDR3 reads CASSQDTGGQYF. DNA of the CDR3: TGTGCCAGCAGCCAAGACACAGGGGGACAGTACTTC.

This clonotype has only a few counts. The chain is built from TRBV6-1 and TRBJ2-1; the D is unclear. Germline lookup yields CDR1 MNHNS and CDR2 SASEGT. The CDR3 consists of 13 residues. The ends were cut back, 3 bases at V and 4 bases at J, with 7 bases in the middle. The CDR3 sequence: CASSDDLYNEQFF. CDR3 coding DNA: TGTGCCAGCAGTGACGACTTATACAATGAGCAGTTCTTC.

This clonotype was detected ten times or more. The chain joins TRBV11-1 to TRBJ1-1; D may be TRBD1 (5 bases). The germline V gene has CDR1 SGHAT and CDR2 FQDESV (reference sequence). Between the trimmed V and J ends, which lost 5 bases and 8 bases, there was a span of 21 bases. This CDR3 is 15 amino acids long. The CDR3 DNA sequence: TGTGCCAGCAGCCCACCTTGGACGGGGCGTGACGAAGCTTTCTTT. Protein sequence: CASSPPWTGRDEAFF.

The chain combines TRBV7-8 with TRBJ2-7, with 10 nucleotides matching TRBD2. Germline assignment: CDR1 SGHVS and CDR2 FQNEAQ. The V and J ends lost 8 bases and 1 base, in that order; junction bases with no gene match: 5. The CDR3 spans 14 residues. The CDR3 sequence is CASDLAGGSYEQYF. The CDR3 DNA reads as TGTGCCAGCGACTTAGCGGGAGGATCCTACGAGCAGTACTTC.

This clonotype appeared a few times. The DNA of the CDR3 is TGCAGTGCTAGAGGGCTATCCGGGGGGAGCGAGCAGTTCTTC. Encoded protein: CSARGLSGGSEQFF. The chain uses TRBV20-1 and TRBJ2-1; 7 bases are shared with TRBD2. The germline gives CDR1 DFQATT, CDR2 SNEGSKA (reference sequence). This CDR3 comprises 14 residues. V trimming: 1 base; J trimming: 10 bases; junction bases outside the gene matches: 10.

By share of the sample, this clonotype is medium-sized. The V call is TRBV11-2, the J call TRBJ2-5, with unresolved D. V lost 3 bases and J lost 5, with 16 bases in between. The germline V gene encodes CDR1 SGHAT and CDR2 FQNNGV. This CDR3 region has 15 residues. This chain's CDR3 is CASSFWSGMQETQYF. CDR3 bases: TGTGCCAGCAGCTTTTGGTCAGGCATGCAGGAGACCCAGTACTTC.

The V and J genes are TRBV4-1 and TRBJ1-2; a weak D match, TRBD1 (5 bases). The CDR3 consists of 16 residues. Trimming left V 3 bases short and J 7 bases short, with 21 bases between. Per the germline V gene, CDR1 is MGHRA and CDR2 is YSYEKL. The CDR3, as DNA: TGCGCCAGCAGCCACGTTCAGGGCCAACCTTCGGGTGGCTACACCTTC. It specifies CASSHVQGQPSGGYTF.

The chain joins TRBV12-5 to TRBJ2-7; no firm D call. Looked up from germline, CDR1 is LGHNT and CDR2 is FRNRAP. The CDR3 sequence is 13 residues long. Trimming took off 1 base at V and 1 base at J, with 5 bases between the two ends. The CDR3 region has the DNA TGTGCTAGTGGTTTGGGGGGTTCCTACGAGCAGTACTTC. Translated, it gives CASGLGGSYEQYF.

This clonotype was seen a handful of times. The V call is TRBV27, the J call TRBJ2-2, with D perhaps given as TRBD1 or TRBD2 (6 bases each). The CDR3 extends over 15 amino acids. Between the trimmed V and J ends, which lost 6 bases and 4 bases, there was a span of 15 bases. The germline V gene has CDR1 MNHEY and CDR2 SMNVEV (reference sequence). The DNA for the CDR3 is TGTGCCAGCAGAAGGGGGGCGACGGGCACCGGGGAGCTGTTTTTT. It is translated as CASRRGATGTGELFF.

This clonotype was recorded a few times. The CDR3 bases are TGTGCCAGCAGCTTTGGTCTAGCGGGGGCCTACAATGAGCAGTTCTTC. This codes for CASSFGLAGAYNEQFF. This chain links TRBV7-9 with TRBJ2-1; 10 bases are a match to TRBD2. Trimming cost V 3 bases and J 2 bases; bases outside gene matches: 4. Germline-derived CDR1 and CDR2 are SEHNR and FQNEAQ (reference sequence). CDR3 length: 16 amino acids. Full variable domain (outside the CDR3, taken from reference TRBV7-9 and TRBJ2-1): DTGVSQNPRHKITKRGQNVTFRCDPISEHNRLYWYRQTLGQGPEFLTYFQNEAQLEKSRLLSDRFSAERPKGSFSTLEIQRTEQGDSAMYLCASSFGLAGAYNEQFFGPGTRLTVL.

This clonotype was seen a few times. This sequence joins TRBV28 and TRBJ2-5; TRBD2 matches at 9 bases. The V gene end was trimmed by 6 bases and the J gene end by 5 bases; junction bases not matched to a gene: 7. CDR3 length equals 14 residues. Germline V gene sequence: CDR1 MDHEN, CDR2 SYDVKM. The CDR3 nucleotides are TGTGCCAGCAGCGATAGCGGGAGTGGGGAGACCCAGTACTTC. Protein sequence: CASSDSGSGETQYF.

J is TRBJ2-5 and V is TRBV12-3 or TRBV12-4; 9 bases match TRBD1. Trimming removed 6 bases from V and 2 bases from J; junction bases left unmatched: 10. This CDR3 is built from 16 residues. Written as DNA, the CDR3 is TGTGCCAGCAGGAAACAGGGGGCGAAATGGCAAGAGACCCAGTACTTC. Protein sequence: CASRKQGAKWQETQYF.